A single sample is the source of the 22 T cell receptor beta chains below, sequenced in a study of beta chain features in type 1 diabetes listed by TCRdb under 2018. On the study overall, not on this receptor specifically: In all four CD4+ subsets, TCRB CDR3 length was moderately but significantly shorter in type 1 diabetes patients.

Library creation used the immunoSEQ multiplex PCR assay. The entire amount of isolated RNA was reverse transcribed using the High Capacity cDNA Reverse Transcription Kit, so the sequenced TCRB transcripts were expressed ones. Held by TCRdb, this immuneACCESS table contains in-frame sequences only and omits some clones. Under half of the omission traces to an unresolved V gene where checked; the cause of the rest is unknown. Here the sample has about 240,000 clones; approximately 15% occur a single time. Almost 0.02% of the sample lies in the top ten. No antigen has been assigned to these receptors. The sequenced sample was naive CD4+ T cells from blood. What the cell subset or site label conveys for this sample: true naive CD4+ T cells. The source is a man aged 25-45 years with type 1 diabetes.

This clone appeared a few times. The V call is TRBV7-2, the J call TRBJ2-7; D is perhaps TRBD2 (5 bases). Trimming shortened V by 3 bases and J by 0 bases, and 9 bases separated the two germline ends. The CDR3 is 14 amino acids. CDR1 SGHTA and CDR2 FQGNSA come from the germline V gene. CDR3 sequence reads: CASSLDGNSYEQYF. CDR3 DNA: TGTGCCAGCAGCTTGGACGGGAACTCCTACGAGCAGTACTTC.

This clone was counted a few times. V gene TRBV28 combines with J gene TRBJ2-7; 9 bases are shared with TRBD2. V shed 7 bases, J shed 4 bases, and the junction held 8 bases outside the gene matches. This CDR3 region has 14 residues. The V gene's germline CDR1 is MDHEN and CDR2 SYDVKM. The DNA for the CDR3 is TGTGCCAGCAACCCCGGGACTAGCATATACGAGCAGTACTTC. Amino acid sequence: CASNPGTSIYEQYF. Using reference TRBV28 and TRBJ2-7 for the parts outside the CDR3, the full variable domain is DVKVTQSSRYLVKRTGEKVFLECVQDMDHENMFWYRQDPGLGLRLIYFSYDVKMKEKGDIPEGYSVSREKKERFSLILESASTNQTSMYLCASNPGTSIYEQYFGPGTRLTVT.

This clone was counted a few times. It is likely a read error, because the conserved phenylalanine at the end of the CDR3 is missing. The DNA is omitted, as the CDR3 cannot be located on it reliably, and the CDR3 follows TCRdb's listing. The chain links TRBV30 to TRBJ1-1; the table names TRBD1, a call not compared with the DNA. The germline V gene encodes CDR1 GTSNPN and CDR2 SVGIG (reference sequence). The CDR3 sequence runs 13 residues, both termini included. The CDR3 spells CAWSVQGQMRWSG.

V gene TRBV11-2 combines with J gene TRBJ2-3; 8 bases are shared with TRBD1. Trimming removed 1 base from V and 6 bases from J; junction bases left unmatched: 9. In germline, CDR1 is SGHAT, CDR2 FQNNGV. The CDR3 loop spans 16 amino acids. The CDR3 reads CASSLVTGVSGDTQYF. The CDR3 nucleotides are TGTGCCAGCAGCTTAGTGACAGGGGTTTCAGGTGATACGCAGTATTTT.

This clone was counted only a few times. The J gene is TRBJ2-2, the V gene TRBV19; maybe TRBD1 (6 bases). The CDR3 consists of 14 residues. Germline assignment: CDR1 LNHDA and CDR2 SQIVND (reference sequence). V was shortened by 7 bases and J by 0 bases, with 9 bases between the two germline ends. CDR3 DNA sequence: TGTGCCAGTACCCGGGACACGAACACCGGGGAGCTGTTTTTT. This gives the protein CASTRDTNTGELFF.

This clone was seen only a few times. This rearrangement joins TRBV27 to TRBJ1-4, with D perhaps TRBD1 (5 bases). The CDR3 loop spans 14 amino acids. CDR1 and CDR2 from the germline V gene are MNHEY and SMNVEV (reference sequence). V lost 7 bases and J lost 7, with 16 bases in between. CDR3 DNA: TGTGCCAGCAACCAGGGTGGTTTAGGTGAAAAACTGTTTTTT. Its translation: CASNQGGLGEKLFF. The full variable domain, its missing parts supplied by reference TRBV27 and TRBJ1-4, is EAQVTQNPRYLITVTGKKLTVTCSQNMNHEYMSWYRQDPGLGLRQIYYSMNVEVTDKGDVPEGYKVSRKEKRNFPLILESPSPNQTSLYFCASNQGGLGEKLFFGSGTQLSVL.

This clone has a handful of counts. The genes are TRBV2 and TRBJ2-3; 8 bases match TRBD1. From germline, CDR1 is SNHLY and CDR2 FYNNEI. The CDR3 consists of 12 residues. Losses at the gene ends were 6 bases for V and 6 bases for J; bases not matched to a gene: 2. In DNA, the CDR3 is TGTGCCAGCAGCAGGGGGCCTGATACGCAGTATTTT. As protein: CASSRGPDTQYF.

The CDR3 sequence is CAWMVGGDTEAFF. For the CDR3, the DNA is TGTGCCTGGATGGTCGGTGGAGACACTGAAGCTTTCTTT. J is TRBJ1-1 and V is TRBV30, with D unresolved. The germline gives CDR1 GTSNPN, CDR2 SVGIG (reference sequence). V gave up 4 bases and J gave up 3 bases, with 12 bases separating them. The CDR3 consists of 13 residues.

The chain recombines TRBV15 with TRBJ2-1; TRBD2 agrees at 9 bases. Germline V gene sequence: CDR1 LNHNV, CDR2 YYDKDF (reference sequence). With 3 bases clipped from V and 4 bases from J, the junction kept 4 bases outside the gene matches. This CDR3 has 15 residues. The CDR3: CATSRKTSGYNEQFF. The CDR3 DNA follows: TGTGCCACCAGCAGGAAGACTAGCGGATACAATGAGCAGTTCTTC.

This chain connects TRBV2 to TRBJ1-1, with 8 bases that match TRBD1. The CDR3 contains 14 residues. Germline-derived CDR1 and CDR2 are SNHLY and FYNNEI. V dropped 5 bases and J dropped 4; count of bases not matched to a gene: 6. The CDR3 nucleotides are TGTGCCAGCAGTTCGGACAGGGCAGCCACTGAAGCTTTCTTT. Encoded protein: CASSSDRAATEAFF. Full variable domain (remainder filled in from reference TRBV2 and TRBJ1-1): EPEVTQTPSHQVTQMGQEVILRCVPISNHLYFYWYRQILGQKVEFLVSFYNNEISEKSEIFDDQFSVERPDGSNFTLKIRSTKLEDSAMYFCASSSDRAATEAFFGQGTRLTVV.

This clone was observed a handful of times. This chain links TRBV7-2 with TRBJ2-7, with 14 bases that match TRBD2. The CDR3 has 14 residues. The trim removed 3 bases at V and 5 bases at J, leaving 0 bases unmatched. CDR1 is SGHTA, CDR2 FQGNSA, per germline. CDR3 residues: CASSLGLAGDEQYF. CDR3 in DNA: TGTGCCAGCAGCTTGGGACTAGCGGGAGACGAGCAGTACTTC.

In its sample, this clone was seen a few times. The V and J genes are TRBV6-5 and TRBJ1-2, with 7 bases that match TRBD1. The germline V gene encodes CDR1 MNHEY and CDR2 SVGAGI. The CDR3 has 14 residues. V lost 4 bases and J lost 4; bases outside the gene matches: 6. CDR3 nucleotides: TGTGCCAGCAGTTCCACAGGGGTGGTCTATGGCTACACCTTC. Protein product: CASSSTGVVYGYTF.

This clone was seen a handful of times. The V and J genes are TRBV11-2 and TRBJ2-7; the match to TRBD1 covers 7 bases. The CDR3 totals 15 residues. The ends lost 1 base at V and 0 bases at J; junction bases unmatched: 3. Looked up from germline, CDR1 is SGHAT and CDR2 is FQNNGV. CDR3 loop: CASSLGGQLSYEQYF. The CDR3 DNA reads TGTGCCAGCAGCTTAGGGGGACAGCTCTCCTACGAGCAGTACTTC.

The chain carries TRBV6-1 and TRBJ2-5; TRBD2 might be the D (7 bases). V was shortened by 3 bases and J by 4 bases, with 9 bases between the two germline ends. There are 13 residues in the CDR3. Per the germline V gene, CDR1 is MNHNS and CDR2 is SASEGT. The CDR3 protein is CASSDAGAETQYF. For the CDR3, the DNA is TGTGCCAGCAGTGACGCGGGGGCAGAGACCCAGTACTTC.

The genes are TRBV19 and TRBJ1-3; D gene ambiguous. Per the germline V gene, CDR1 is LNHDA and CDR2 is SQIVND (reference sequence). The CDR3 totals 16 residues. V lost 9 bases, J lost 0 bases, and 18 bases lay in between. The CDR3: CASRRGAISSGNTIYF. CDR3 coding DNA: TGTGCCAGCCGCCGAGGTGCAATAAGCTCTGGAAACACCATATATTTT.

This rearrangement joins TRBV7-9 to TRBJ1-2; possibly TRBD1 for D (5 bases). This CDR3 has 14 amino acids. Trimming cost V 0 bases and J 4 bases, with 9 bases left between them. The germline CDR1 and CDR2 sequences are SEHNR and FQNEAQ (reference sequence). The CDR3 loop is CASSLAEGSYGYTF. CDR3 sequence (DNA): TGTGCCAGCAGCTTAGCGGAGGGGAGCTATGGCTACACCTTC.

There are a few counts of this clone. The chain couples TRBV4-1 to TRBJ2-5; 8 bases agree with TRBD1. This CDR3 is built from 14 residues. The V gene end was trimmed by 1 base and the J gene end by 4 bases; junction bases not matched to a gene: 2. Per germline, CDR1 MGHRA and CDR2 YSYEKL. This chain's CDR3 is CASSQVTGVETQYF. The CDR3 nucleotides are TGCGCCAGCAGCCAAGTGACAGGGGTAGAGACCCAGTACTTC.

The genes are TRBV27 and TRBJ2-7; TRBD2 aligns across 10 bases. After removal of 3 bases from V and 1 base from J, the junction contained 3 bases not matched to a gene. The CDR3 has 15 amino acids. Germline values: CDR1 MNHEY, CDR2 SMNVEV (reference sequence). The CDR3 DNA reads TGTGCCAGCAGTTTTCGGACTAGCGGTTCCTACGAGCAGTACTTC. The encoded protein is CASSFRTSGSYEQYF.

The chain carries TRBV4-1 and TRBJ2-7; no clear D gene. Trimming took 3 bases from V and 4 from J, leaving 16 bases between them. Germline V gene lookup returns CDR1 MGHRA and CDR2 YSYEKL. The CDR3 consists of 15 residues. The CDR3 protein is CASSHSARIAYEQYF. Written as DNA, the CDR3 is TGCGCCAGCAGCCACAGTGCCCGGATAGCATACGAGCAGTACTTC.

The chain uses TRBV6-5 and TRBJ1-1; tentative D call: TRBD1 (5 bases). The CDR3 spans 15 residues. V lost 0 bases to trimming and J lost 1 base, with 9 bases between them. Germline V gene sequence: CDR1 MNHEY, CDR2 SVGAGI. CDR3 DNA sequence: TGTGCCAGCAGTTACTCGTGGCAGGGGAACACTGAAGCTTTCTTT. Translating it yields CASSYSWQGNTEAFF.

This chain connects TRBV2 to TRBJ2-5, with D uncertain. The length of the CDR3 is 13 residues. Trimming took 4 bases from V and 2 from J, leaving 8 bases between them. Germline V CDR1 and CDR2: SNHLY, FYNNEI. The CDR3 bases are TGTGCCAGCAGTGTCGAACAGCAAGAGACCCAGTACTTC. Encoded protein: CASSVEQQETQYF.

The genes are TRBV2 and TRBJ2-7, with 10 nucleotides matching TRBD1. Trimming cost V 5 bases and J 5 bases; bases outside gene matches: 3. The germline V gene encodes CDR1 SNHLY and CDR2 FYNNEI. The CDR3 consists of 13 residues. The CDR3 coding sequence is TGTGCCAGCAGTACGGGACAGGGGAACGAGCAGTACTTC. Its translation is CASSTGQGNEQYF.